This TCR beta chain is from a study of T cell repertoires in cytomegalovirus infection. Study overall: Recently identified HLA-C-restricted CMV epitopes were among the peptides used.

TCRdb re-called the reads with MiXCR, one entry per CDR3 protein. The sample includes 650,000 to 900,000 distinct CDR3 sequences, 32% of them seen just once. A few counts support this clonotype. Its antigen is unidentified. Germline assignment: CDR1 ENHRY and CDR2 SYGVKD. This CDR3 region has 17 residues. V was cut by 0 bases and J by 3 bases, with 14 bases left in between. Study results and limitations: Cumulative public TCR beta family frequency identified carriers of CMV plus the relevant HLA. In two of eight donors, the top clonotype was HLA-C-restricted CMV-specific.

The source material was cultured CD8+ T cells from PBMCs, sampled from culture after CMV antigen stimulation. This TCR derives from a human donor in good health (CMV status not recorded). Some clones in this sample may be carry-over from other donors' samples. The J gene is TRBJ1-4, the V gene TRBV10-3; the D is unclear. The CDR3 sequence is CAISESKWVAPNEKLFF. The CDR3 DNA follows: TGTGCCATCAGTGAGTCGAAGTGGGTCGCTCCTAATGAAAAACTGTTTTTT.